The 7 T cell receptor beta chains given below trace back to one sample, sequenced in a study of cytomegalovirus exposure and HLA in healthy donors. Vbeta (60) and Jbeta (13) primers were used in the PCR. Here immunoSEQ multiplex PCR was the method, and the copy in TCRdb shows in-frame clones only, minus some. The data contain around 150,000 clones, roughly 83% of them singletons. Sequenced input: PBMCs. The receptor set was obtained from a man aged 35 to 55 in good health and CMV-seronegative.

CDR3 sequence: CSPAGPTEAFF. The CDR3 bases are TGCAGTCCGGCGGGTCCCACTGAAGCTTTCTTT. The chain links TRBV20-1 to TRBJ1-1; D call uncertain. There are 11 residues in the CDR3. V dropped 8 bases and J dropped 4 bases, with 11 bases sitting between them. The germline CDR1 and CDR2 sequences are DFQATT and SNEGSKA (reference sequence).

CDR3 sequence reads: CASSLAPTEPYEQYF. The DNA for the CDR3 is TGTGCCAGCAGCTTGGCCCCGACAGAACCCTACGAGCAGTACTTC. The chain joins TRBV5-6 to TRBJ2-7, with D possibly matching TRBD1 (5 bases). Trimming removed 0 bases from V and 2 bases from J, with 12 bases in between. The CDR3 loop spans 15 amino acids. Germline CDR1 reads SGHDT; CDR2 reads YYEEEE. The variable domain in full, with the rest retrieved from reference TRBV5-6 and TRBJ2-7, is DAGVTQSPTHLIKTRGQQVTLRCSPKSGHDTVSWYQQALGQGPQFIFQYYEEEERQRGNFPDRFSGHQFPNYSSELNVNALLLGDSALYLCASSLAPTEPYEQYFGPGTRLTVT.

V is TRBV6-6 and J is TRBJ2-7; weak D call: TRBD2 (7 bases). CDR3 length: 12 amino acids. V was clipped by 2 bases and J by 6 bases, with 8 bases between them. From germline, CDR1 is MNHNY and CDR2 SVGAGI (reference sequence). The CDR3 sequence is CASSYGGAEQYF. In DNA form, the CDR3 reads TGTGCCAGCAGTTACGGGGGGGCCGAGCAGTACTTC.

This sequence joins TRBV2 and TRBJ1-2; D is uncertain. Between the trimmed V and J ends, which lost 6 bases and 4 bases, there was a span of 15 bases. Germline V gene lookup returns CDR1 SNHLY and CDR2 FYNNEI. The CDR3 loop spans 14 amino acids. As DNA, the CDR3 is TGTGCCAGCAGCTCAAACCAGGCAGGCTATGGCTACACCTTC. Its protein product is CASSSNQAGYGYTF.

The CDR3 loop is CASSISVAQKGQFDQPQHF. DNA of the CDR3: TGTGCCAGTAGTATTAGCGTAGCCCAGAAGGGTCAGTTTGATCAGCCCCAGCATTTT. The V and J genes are TRBV19 and TRBJ1-5; no clear D. V dropped 3 bases and J dropped 5 bases, with 26 bases sitting between them. The length of the CDR3 is 19 residues. Germline V gene lookup returns CDR1 LNHDA and CDR2 SQIVND (reference sequence).

The J gene is TRBJ1-2, the V gene TRBV15; the match to TRBD1 covers 8 bases. V lost 2 bases and J lost 2; bases outside the gene matches: 7. This CDR3 comprises 16 residues. Germline V lookup: CDR1 LNHNV, CDR2 YYDKDF (reference sequence). CDR3: CATSRTGQGYNYGYTF. DNA of the CDR3: TGTGCCACCAGCAGAACCGGACAGGGTTACAACTATGGCTACACCTTC.

The chain links TRBV23-1 to TRBJ2-7; 9 nucleotides match TRBD2. TRBV23-1 is an ORF; its function is uncertain. The CDR3 extends over 16 amino acids. With 2 bases clipped from V and 3 bases from J, the junction kept 8 bases outside the gene matches. In DNA, the CDR3 is TGCGCCAGCAGTCAAGGAGGAAGACTAGCGGTCTACGAGCAGTACTTC. This sequence encodes CASSQGGRLAVYEQYF.